A single sample is the source of the 24 T cell receptor beta chains below, sequenced in a study of identical twins. Via MiXCR, TCRdb re-called the 5' RACE reads, giving one row per CDR3 protein. The sample has about 470,000 distinct CDR3 sequences, roughly 24% seen once. The sample was also reused in another study, on T cells expressing NK-cell markers.

Sequenced material: CD4+ T cells sorted from blood. Receptor source: a woman younger than 30 in good health.

The count of this clonotype is one. V usage is TRBV20-1 and J usage is TRBJ2-1; D is uncertain. The ends were cut back, 6 bases at V and 2 bases at J, with 11 bases in the middle. This CDR3 region has 13 residues. The germline V gene has CDR1 DFQATT and CDR2 SNEGSKA (reference sequence). The CDR3 DNA sequence: TGCAGTGCCCACCCGCCGACCTACAATGAGCAGTTCTTC. Protein: CSAHPPTYNEQFF.

The rearrangement uses TRBV12-3 or TRBV12-4 and TRBJ2-5, with 8 bases matching TRBD2. The trim removed 1 base at V and 5 bases at J, leaving 6 bases unmatched. The CDR3 has 15 residues. The CDR3 is CASSLVPGGRETQYF. For the CDR3, the DNA is TGTGCCAGCAGTTTAGTTCCGGGAGGGCGGGAGACCCAGTACTTC.

V and J are TRBV9 and TRBJ2-3; no firm D call. V was clipped by 0 bases and J by 5 bases, with 13 bases between them. CDR1 is SGDLS, CDR2 YYNGEE, per germline. CDR3 length equals 15 residues. CDR3 nucleotide sequence: TGTGCCAGCAGCGTAGACGGCCCGCCTGGAGATACGCAGTATTTT. As protein: CASSVDGPPGDTQYF.

This chain joins TRBV12-3 or TRBV12-4 and TRBJ2-2; unclear D gene. Trimming stripped 5 bases from V and 7 bases from J, with 20 bases between. CDR3 size: 16 residues. The CDR3: CASSLPIGRSNGELFF. The CDR3 DNA is TGTGCCAGCAGTCTCCCCATAGGTAGGAGCAACGGGGAGCTGTTTTTT.

This clonotype appeared a few times. A read error may produce the germline difference seen at one junction end. The chain joins TRBV5-5 to TRBJ2-7; D not certain. Per germline, CDR1 SGHKS and CDR2 YYEKEE (reference sequence). The CDR3 is made up of 10 amino acids. The CDR3 loop is CASSQVGPFF. DNA for the CDR3: TGTGCCAGCAGCCAGGTCGGTCCTTTCTTC.

The genes are TRBV19 and TRBJ1-1; D not resolved. Deletions cut 6 bases from V and 4 bases from J, with 15 bases between. This CDR3 has 14 amino acids. Germline assignment: CDR1 LNHDA and CDR2 SQIVND (reference sequence). CDR3 sequence reads: CASSPTRRTTEAFF. The CDR3 DNA is TGTGCCAGTAGCCCTACACGGCGTACCACTGAAGCTTTCTTT.

The genes are TRBV24-1 and TRBJ2-1, with TRBD1 as a possible D gene (6 bases). From germline, CDR1 is KGHDR and CDR2 SFDVKD. There are 13 residues in the CDR3. V gave up 9 bases and J gave up 4 bases, with 12 bases separating them. This chain's CDR3 is CATWAGVYNEQFF. The CDR3 region has the DNA TGTGCCACCTGGGCAGGGGTTTACAATGAGCAGTTCTTC.

The table lists this clonotype with a few counts. Here the CDR3 omits its conserved ending phenylalanine or tryptophan, so a read error is the likely source. This chain uses TRBV3-1 with TRBJ2-7, with 8 bases that match TRBD2. There are 15 residues in the CDR3. Germline CDR1 LGHDT, CDR2 YNNKEL (reference sequence). The V and J ends lost 5 bases and 0 bases, in that order; junction bases with no gene match: 6. The DNA of the CDR3 is TGTGCCAGCAGCTTCCAACTAGCGGTCTCCTACGAGCAGTACTCC. It yields the protein CASSFQLAVSYEQYS.

This chain uses TRBV20-1 with TRBJ1-2, with D perhaps TRBD1 (5 bases). CDR1 and CDR2 (germline): DFQATT, SNEGSKA (reference sequence). CDR3 size: 14 residues. The V end lost 1 base, the J end lost 4 bases, and 13 bases lay between the germline ends. The chain's CDR3 is CSARVGERAYGYTF. Here the CDR3 DNA reads TGCAGTGCTAGAGTAGGGGAACGGGCCTATGGCTACACCTTC.

The CDR3 sequence: CSAREDRVEQPQHF. The CDR3 coding sequence is TGCAGTGCTAGAGAGGACCGGGTAGAACAGCCCCAGCATTTT. This chain links TRBV20-1 with TRBJ1-5; D not certain. The CDR3 covers 14 residues. The germline gives CDR1 DFQATT, CDR2 SNEGSKA (reference sequence). V gave up 0 bases and J gave up 7 bases, with 13 bases separating them.

This sequence joins TRBV13 and TRBJ2-3, with a tentative D call TRBD2 (6 bases). Trimming shortened V by 2 bases and J by 5 bases, and 17 bases separated the two germline ends. The CDR3 consists of 16 residues. Germline V gene data show CDR1 as PRHDT and CDR2 as FYEKMQ (reference sequence). CDR3 in DNA: TGTGCCAGCAGCTTACAATCCGGCGGGGAACAAGATACGCAGTATTTT. Translated, it gives CASSLQSGGEQDTQYF.

This clonotype was seen a few times. The chain links TRBV7-3 to TRBJ2-1; unclear D gene. Germline assignment: CDR1 SGHTA and CDR2 FQGTGA. V shed 0 bases and J shed 5 bases, with 8 bases lying between them. This CDR3 region has 14 residues. CDR3 sequence (DNA): TGTGCCAGCAGCTTAACGACATGGGACAATGAGCAGTTCTTC. It yields the protein CASSLTTWDNEQFF.

The rearrangement links TRBV20-1 to TRBJ2-6, with D possibly being TRBD1 or TRBD2 (5 bases each). Germline V gene sequence: CDR1 DFQATT, CDR2 SNEGSKA (reference sequence). V was cut by 5 bases and J by 1 base, with 12 bases left in between. The CDR3 consists of 15 residues. The CDR3 here is CSAGDPRSGANVLTF. The DNA of the CDR3 is TGCAGTGCTGGGGACCCTAGGTCTGGGGCCAACGTCCTGACTTTC.

This clonotype was seen only a few times. The CDR3 loop reads CAISRGQGIYEQYF. Written as DNA, the CDR3 is TGTGCCATCAGTCGGGGACAGGGGATATACGAGCAGTACTTC. The chain has TRBV10-3 and TRBJ2-7; 10 nucleotides agree with TRBD1. There are 14 residues in the CDR3. V gave up 5 bases and J gave up 4 bases; unmatched junction bases: 5. The V gene's germline CDR1 is ENHRY and CDR2 SYGVKD.

The chain carries TRBV29-1 and TRBJ2-3, with D unresolved. The CDR3 contains 11 residues. V lost 8 bases, J lost 2 bases, and 8 bases lay in between. Germline CDR1 SQVTM, CDR2 ANQGSEA. CDR3 in amino acids: CSSGSTDTQYF. The CDR3 coding sequence is TGCAGCTCCGGCTCCACAGATACGCAGTATTTT.

This clonotype was seen only a few times. The J gene is TRBJ2-3, the V gene TRBV29-1, with 12 bases lining up with TRBD2. J was trimmed by 0 bases and V by 6 bases; bases with no gene match: 4. This CDR3 comprises 15 residues. Germline CDR1 is SQVTM and CDR2 is ANQGSEA. In nucleotides, the CDR3 is TGCAGCGTCAGGACTAGCGGGGCTAGCACAGATACGCAGTATTTT. This gives the protein CSVRTSGASTDTQYF.

The chain combines TRBV7-2 with TRBJ2-7; TRBD1 matches at 7 bases. Trimming cost V 5 bases and J 5 bases; bases outside gene matches: 9. CDR3 size: 14 residues. Germline loops: CDR1 SGHTA, CDR2 FQGNSA. CDR3 in DNA: TGTGCCAGCAGCCCTTGGGACAGTGACGACGAGCAGTACTTC. This gives the protein CASSPWDSDDEQYF.

This clonotype was observed a handful of times. The V and J genes are TRBV9 and TRBJ1-2; D is ambiguous. Germline V CDR1 and CDR2: SGDLS, YYNGEE. The CDR3 runs to 16 residues. Trimming took off 0 bases at V and 8 bases at J, with 20 bases between the two ends. CDR3 DNA: TGTGCCAGCAGCGTAGATGGCCGAAACCTAATAGGGGGCTACACCTTC. It is translated as CASSVDGRNLIGGYTF.

The chain joins TRBV5-1 to TRBJ2-7; 9 bases are shared with TRBD1. The CDR3 totals 14 residues. CDR1 and CDR2 (germline): SGHRS, YFSETQ. After removal of 0 bases from V and 7 bases from J, the junction contained 5 bases not matched to a gene. CDR3 amino acids: CASSLGRQGEEQYF. The CDR3 region has the DNA TGCGCCAGCAGCTTGGGACGACAGGGGGAGGAGCAGTACTTC.

This clonotype was counted a few times. V gene TRBV29-1 combines with J gene TRBJ1-5; D is undetermined. The CDR3 contains 12 residues. Germline CDR1 reads SQVTM; CDR2 reads ANQGSEA. Deletions cut 4 bases from V and 3 bases from J, with 7 bases between. In DNA form, the CDR3 reads TGCAGCGTTGCGGCCTACAATCAGCCCCAGCATTTT. It is translated as CSVAAYNQPQHF.

This rearrangement joins TRBV5-1 to TRBJ2-2, with a possible D match to TRBD2 (6 bases). The CDR3 contains 13 residues. Trimming shortened V by 4 bases and J by 10 bases, and 14 bases separated the two germline ends. Looked up from germline, CDR1 is SGHRS and CDR2 is YFSETQ. CDR3 region: CASSPGPGEELFF. In DNA form, the CDR3 reads TGCGCCAGCAGCCCGGGACCGGGGGAGGAGCTGTTTTTT. Full variable domain (missing parts from reference TRBV5-1 and TRBJ2-2): KAGVTQTPRYLIKTRGQQVTLSCSPISGHRSVSWYQQTPGQGLQFLFEYFSETQRNKGNFPGRFSGRQFSNSRSEMNVSTLELGDSALYLCASSPGPGEELFFGEGSRLTVL.

This clonotype has only a few counts. The rearrangement uses TRBV6-1 and TRBJ1-3; TRBD1 agrees at 8 bases. V lost 6 bases, J lost 0 bases, and 4 bases stayed unmatched. Germline loops: CDR1 MNHNS, CDR2 SASEGT. There are 15 residues in the CDR3. The CDR3 nucleotides are TGTGCCAGCAGCCCGGGACAGGTCTCTGGAAACACCATATATTTT. As protein: CASSPGQVSGNTIYF.

This clonotype was seen a few times. This chain joins TRBV6-1 and TRBJ2-5; tentatively, D is TRBD1 (6 bases). The V gene lost 8 bases and the J gene lost 4 bases, with 17 bases spanning the gap. The CDR3 is 14 residues long. Germline V lookup: CDR1 MNHNS, CDR2 SASEGT. DNA of the CDR3: TGTGCCAGCTACCAAACAGGGCTACCAGAGACCCAGTACTTC. Its protein is CASYQTGLPETQYF.

The chain links TRBV20-1 to TRBJ2-5, with no clear D. The CDR3 runs 14 residues. V shed 7 bases and J shed 4 bases, with 19 bases lying between them. Germline V gene data show CDR1 as DFQATT and CDR2 as SNEGSKA (reference sequence). CDR3 residues: CSVPAGEALETQYF. The DNA of the CDR3 is TGCAGTGTCCCCGCAGGAGAGGCCTTAGAGACCCAGTACTTC.